This TCR beta chain emerged from a study of Ad26.COV2.S vaccination and SARS-CoV-2 variants. The data were produced by immunoSEQ multiplex PCR, yet TCRdb's version contains in-frame clones alone and is incomplete. This sample has about 400,000 clones, with about 91% found just once. Treatment described: roughly 18 received Ad26.COV2.S at low or high dose, single or two shots; 5 received placebo; per-sample allocation not given. Specimens were obtained on day 63 following the first vaccine or placebo injection. Germline CDR1 and CDR2: SEHNR and FQNEAQ (reference sequence). There are 17 residues in the CDR3. V shed 5 bases and J 10 bases; nucleotides not matched to a gene: 15.

The clonotype was recovered from a person aged 18-65 years who received the Ad26.COV2.S COVID-19 vaccine or a placebo. This sequence joins TRBV7-9 and TRBJ2-7; 15 positions match TRBD2. The sample in question was peripheral blood, obtained in a trial of Ad26.COV2.S vaccine versus placebo. The CDR3 DNA reads as TGTGCCAGCAGCCCTTTTACTGGACTAGCGGGAGGGCCGAAACAGTACTTC. This translates into CASSPFTGLAGGPKQYF.